Listed below are T cell receptor beta chains from one sample, sequenced in a study of T cells in narcolepsy. Some clones are missing from TCRdb's copy, which holds only in-frame ones; the method was immunoSEQ multiplex PCR. The repertoire consists of some 37,000 clones, with about 85% occurring once and the leading ten covering approximately 1.7%. What was sequenced was CD45RA- memory CD4+ T cells from PBMCs. These receptors were collected from a human donor with narcolepsy. Each CDR3 is given with its conserved first and last residue. D genes are given only for firm matches. Rows may omit the clone size; those that give it use once, few, many or a size class.

clone_size j_call d_call v_call cdr3_aa cdr3_nt
NA TRBJ2-2 NA TRBV5-4 CASSLFGTGELFF TGTGCCAGCAGCTTGTTTGGAACCGGGGAGCTGTTTTTT
NA TRBJ2-1 NA TRBV7-2 CASSPRTRRNEQFF TGTGCCAGCAGCCCTCGAACTCGGAGGAATGAGCAGTTCTTC
NA TRBJ1-5 NA TRBV5-6 CASSYLGDNQPQHF TGTGCCAGCAGCTACTTGGGGGACAATCAGCCCCAGCATTTT
NA TRBJ2-7 NA TRBV6-1 CASHMDTSSYEQYF TGTGCCAGTCACATGGACACCTCTTCCTACGAGCAGTACTTC
NA TRBJ1-4 NA TRBV7-9 CASSLGKGIATNEKLFF TGTGCCAGCAGCTTAGGAAAGGGAATAGCAACTAATGAAAAACTGTTTTTT
NA TRBJ2-1 NA TRBV7-2 CASSSTGTYRNEQFF TGTGCCAGCAGCTCAACTGGGACTTACAGGAATGAGCAGTTCTTC
NA TRBJ2-2 NA TRBV5-1 CASSLEPGTGELFF TGCGCCAGCAGCTTGGAGCCTGGCACCGGGGAGCTGTTTTTT
NA TRBJ2-1 NA TRBV2 CASSAQVNEQFF TGTGCCAGCAGTGCACAGGTAAATGAGCAGTTCTTC
few TRBJ2-1 NA TRBV7-3 CASSSSGTPSNNEQFF TGTGCCAGCAGCTCCTCCGGGACTCCGTCGAACAATGAGCAGTTCTTC
NA TRBJ1-3 NA TRBV11-2 CASSLTRFSGNTIYF TGTGCCAGCAGCTTAACCAGATTCTCTGGAAACACCATATATTTT
NA TRBJ2-7 TRBD2 TRBV7-3 CASSAKTSGGREQYF TGTGCCAGCAGCGCAAAAACTAGCGGGGGCCGCGAGCAGTACTTC
NA TRBJ2-6 NA TRBV5-4 CASSRGGSLSGANVLTF TGTGCCAGCAGCCGAGGGGGTTCCCTCTCTGGGGCCAACGTCCTGACTTTC
NA TRBJ2-1 TRBD1 TRBV10-3 CAIGQGAYNEQFF TGTGCCATTGGACAGGGGGCTTACAATGAGCAGTTCTTC
NA TRBJ1-1 NA TRBV6-5 CASSPARQGTEAFF TGTGCCAGCTCCCCGGCTAGGCAGGGGACTGAAGCTTTCTTT
NA TRBJ1-2 NA TRBV7-2 CASSGTVGGYTF TGTGCCAGCAGTGGGACGGTTGGCGGCTACACCTTC
NA TRBJ1-1 NA TRBV27 CASRRPGDTEAFF TGTGCCAGTCGAAGGCCGGGGGACACTGAAGCTTTCTTT
NA TRBJ1-5 NA TRBV2 CASSELRGVNQPQHF TGTGCCAGCAGTGAGCTGAGGGGGGTCAATCAGCCCCAGCATTTT
once TRBJ2-7 NA TRBV7-2 CASGTRIYEQYF TGTGCCAGCGGGACACGGATCTACGAGCAGTACTTC
NA TRBJ1-2 NA TRBV4-3 CASSQGGRGSYGYTF TGCGCCAGCAGCCAGGGGGGAAGGGGTTCTTATGGCTACACCTTC
NA TRBJ1-1 NA TRBV5-6 CASSLERFEAFF TGTGCCAGCAGCTTGGAGCGGTTTGAAGCTTTCTTT
NA TRBJ1-1 NA TRBV7-9 CASSLERWAVPTEAFF TGTGCCAGCAGCTTAGAGCGGTGGGCAGTCCCCACTGAAGCTTTCTTT
few TRBJ1-2 TRBD1 TRBV6-5 CASRPQGANGYTF TGTGCCAGCAGGCCGCAGGGGGCAAATGGCTACACCTTC
NA TRBJ1-5 NA TRBV27 CASSFAGPRGQPQHF TGTGCCAGCAGTTTTGCGGGGCCCAGGGGTCAGCCCCAGCATTTT
few TRBJ1-5 NA TRBV5-8 CASSFSMISNQPQHF TGTGCCAGCAGCTTTAGCATGATTAGCAATCAGCCCCAGCATTTT
NA TRBJ1-3 NA TRBV11-3 CASSLGSGGSGNTIYF TGTGCCAGCAGCTTAGGATCTGGCGGCTCTGGAAACACCATATATTTT
NA TRBJ2-2 TRBD2 TRBV5-1 CASSLNGGGPTGELFF TGCGCCAGCAGCTTGAACGGCGGGGGACCAACCGGGGAGCTGTTTTTT
NA TRBJ2-5 NA TRBV2 CASSGGNRRETQYF TGTGCCAGCAGTGGCGGGAATAGACGAGAGACCCAGTACTTC
NA TRBJ1-5 TRBD1 TRBV19 CASSIDTRRGRVDQPRHF TGTGCCAGTAGTATAGACACTCGCAGGGGGCGAGTCGATCAGCCCCGGCATTTT
NA TRBJ2-1 TRBD1 TRBV7-2 CASSLGGTVYNEQFF TGTGCCAGCAGCTTGGGTGGGACAGTCTACAATGAGCAGTTCTTC
NA TRBJ1-1 NA TRBV2 CASTRRAAPHF TGTGCCAGCACAAGGCGGGCAGCCCCCCACTTT
NA TRBJ2-1 NA TRBV4-3 CASSQGPGNEQFF TGCGCCAGCAGCCAAGGCCCAGGTAATGAGCAGTTCTTC
NA TRBJ2-7 NA TRBV7-2 CASSAKVGRNEQYF TGTGCCAGCAGCGCCAAAGTTGGTCGAAACGAGCAGTACTTC
NA TRBJ1-6 TRBD1 TRBV6-5 CASRQAPGGNSPLHF TGTGCCAGCAGACAGGCCCCAGGGGGGAATTCACCCCTCCACTTT
NA TRBJ1-2 NA TRBV9 CASSVAGVSYGYTF TGTGCCAGCAGCGTAGCAGGGGTTAGCTATGGCTACACCTTC
NA TRBJ1-5 TRBD1 TRBV19 CASSTRSDRGNGKPQHF TGTGCCAGTAGTACCCGATCGGACAGGGGAAATGGGAAGCCCCAGCATTTT
NA TRBJ2-3 NA TRBV7-8 CASSLGGGDTSTDTQYF TGTGCCAGCAGCTTAGGAGGGGGGGACACTAGCACAGATACGCAGTATTTT
NA TRBJ2-7 NA TRBV18 CASSPFGQGKTYEQYF TGTGCCAGCTCACCGTTTGGGCAGGGGAAAACCTACGAGCAGTACTTC
NA TRBJ1-6 NA TRBV19 CASSIDPSTGAPLHF TGTGCCAGTAGTATAGATCCCTCGACGGGGGCACCCCTCCACTTT
NA TRBJ2-7 NA TRBV7-9 CASSSGPYEQYF TGTGCCAGCAGCTCAGGGCCCTACGAGCAGTACTTC
NA TRBJ1-5 NA TRBV28 CASRSVNNQPQHF TGTGCCAGCAGGTCAGTGAACAATCAGCCCCAGCATTTT
NA TRBJ2-5 TRBD1 TRBV30 CAWSVNRGETQYF TGTGCCTGGAGTGTGAACAGGGGAGAGACCCAGTACTTC
NA TRBJ2-2 NA TRBV19 CASTMYGSTGELFF TGTGCCAGTACCATGTACGGATCCACCGGGGAGCTGTTTTTT
NA TRBJ1-2 NA TRBV5-1 CASSFQAEGGYTF TGCGCCAGCAGCTTTCAGGCGGAGGGTGGCTACACCTTC
NA TRBJ1-2 TRBD1 TRBV7-2 CASSSGQGSTGGYGYTF TGTGCCAGCAGCTCCGGACAGGGTTCAACCGGTGGCTATGGCTACACCTTC
NA TRBJ1-5 NA TRBV6-5 CACSHGDAGRQPQHF TGTGCCTGCAGTCATGGGGATGCAGGTCGGCAGCCCCAGCATTTT
once TRBJ2-7 NA TRBV6-1 CASSELGGVVGEQYF TGTGCCAGCAGTGAATTAGGGGGGGTTGTAGGCGAGCAGTACTTC
NA TRBJ2-3 TRBD1 TRBV5-1 CASGARIGRGLDTQYF TGCGCCAGCGGCGCGCGGATCGGCAGGGGGCTTGATACGCAGTATTTT
NA TRBJ2-1 NA TRBV20-1 CSAFYNEQFF TGCAGTGCCTTTTACAATGAGCAGTTCTTC
NA TRBJ1-6 TRBD1 TRBV18 CASSPRSGGASSPLHF TGTGCCAGCTCACCCCGATCAGGGGGGGCAAGTTCACCCCTCCACTTT
NA TRBJ1-2 TRBD1 TRBV5-4 CASSQQGSNYGYTF TGTGCCAGCAGCCAACAGGGGTCCAACTATGGCTACACCTTC
NA TRBJ2-1 TRBD2 TRBV30 CAWRGTTHNEQFF TGTGCCTGGAGGGGGACTACTCACAATGAGCAGTTCTTC